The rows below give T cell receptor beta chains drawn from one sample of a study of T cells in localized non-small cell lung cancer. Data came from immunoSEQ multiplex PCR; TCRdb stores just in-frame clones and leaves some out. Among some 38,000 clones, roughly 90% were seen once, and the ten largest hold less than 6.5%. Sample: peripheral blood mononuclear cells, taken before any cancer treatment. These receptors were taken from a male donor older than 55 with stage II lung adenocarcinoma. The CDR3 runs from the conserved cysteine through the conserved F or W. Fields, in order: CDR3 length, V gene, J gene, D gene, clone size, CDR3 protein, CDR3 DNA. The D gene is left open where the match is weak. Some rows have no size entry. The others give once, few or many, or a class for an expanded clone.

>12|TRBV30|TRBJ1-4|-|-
CAWRRDVEKLFF
TGTGCCTGGAGAAGGGACGTTGAAAAACTGTTTTTT
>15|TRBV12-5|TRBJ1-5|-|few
CASGLSTPRGQPQHF
TGTGCTAGTGGTTTGTCGACCCCGAGGGGTCAGCCCCAGCATTTT
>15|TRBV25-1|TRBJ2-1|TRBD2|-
CASRGKAGNYNEQFF
TGTGCCAGCAGGGGAAAAGCGGGGAACTACAATGAGCAGTTCTTC
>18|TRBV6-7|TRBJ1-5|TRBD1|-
CASSSRDRGYYSNQPQHF
TGTGCCAGCAGTTCCCGGGACAGGGGATATTATAGCAATCAGCCCCAGCATTTT
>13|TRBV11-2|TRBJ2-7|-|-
CASSPGLKYEQYF
TGTGCCAGCAGCCCCGGGCTCAAATACGAGCAGTACTTC
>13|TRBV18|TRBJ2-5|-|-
CASSSEGRETQYF
TGTGCCAGCTCGTCTGAGGGTCGGGAGACCCAGTACTTC
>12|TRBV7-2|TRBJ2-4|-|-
CASAAGGNIQYF
TGTGCCAGCGCGGCTGGGGGGAACATTCAGTACTTC
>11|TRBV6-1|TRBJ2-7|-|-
CASRYRSEQYF
TGTGCCAGCAGGTATAGGAGCGAGCAGTACTTC
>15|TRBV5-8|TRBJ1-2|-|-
CASSPPGTLNYGYTF
TGTGCCAGCAGCCCACCCGGGACACTTAACTATGGCTACACCTTC
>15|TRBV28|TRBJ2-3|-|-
CASSPRGRATDTQYF
TGTGCCAGCAGTCCTCGGGGCAGGGCCACAGATACGCAGTATTTT
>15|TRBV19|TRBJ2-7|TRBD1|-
CASSLQGQGRYEQYF
TGTGCCAGTAGCCTCCAAGGACAGGGTCGCTACGAGCAGTACTTC
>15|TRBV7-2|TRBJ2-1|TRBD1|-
CASSSTGSPYNEQFF
TGTGCCAGCAGCTCGACAGGGAGTCCCTACAATGAGCAGTTCTTC
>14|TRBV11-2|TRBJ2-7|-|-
CASSLAPGAYEQYF
TGTGCCAGCAGCTTAGCTCCAGGGGCCTACGAGCAGTACTTC
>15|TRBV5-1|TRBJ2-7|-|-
CATSSGVGLSYEQYF
TGCGCCACCTCTTCGGGAGTGGGACTCTCCTACGAGCAGTACTTC
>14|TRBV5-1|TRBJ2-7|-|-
CASSPDSFSYEQYF
TGCGCCAGCAGCCCGGACTCCTTCTCCTACGAGCAGTACTTC
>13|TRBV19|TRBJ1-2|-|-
CASRLWTGYGYTF
TGTGCCAGTAGGTTATGGACCGGCTATGGCTACACCTTC
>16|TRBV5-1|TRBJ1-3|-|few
CASSLQGTKEGNTIYF
TGCGCCAGCAGCCTCCAGGGCACTAAGGAAGGAAACACCATATATTTT
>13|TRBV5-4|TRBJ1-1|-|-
CASSPAVNTEAFF
TGTGCCAGCAGCCCGGCGGTGAACACTGAAGCTTTCTTT
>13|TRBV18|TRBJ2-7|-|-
CASSPGFTYEQYF
TGTGCCAGCTCACCGGGTTTTACCTACGAGCAGTACTTC
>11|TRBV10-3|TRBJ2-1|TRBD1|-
CAISAGGEQFF
TGTGCCATCAGTGCAGGGGGTGAGCAGTTCTTC
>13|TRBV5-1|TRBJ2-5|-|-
CASLSPREGTQYF
TGCGCCAGTTTGTCGCCCCGAGAGGGGACCCAGTACTTC
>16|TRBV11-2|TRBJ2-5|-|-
CASSLQATISVGTQYF
TGTGCCAGCAGCTTACAGGCGACGATAAGTGTAGGGACCCAGTACTTC